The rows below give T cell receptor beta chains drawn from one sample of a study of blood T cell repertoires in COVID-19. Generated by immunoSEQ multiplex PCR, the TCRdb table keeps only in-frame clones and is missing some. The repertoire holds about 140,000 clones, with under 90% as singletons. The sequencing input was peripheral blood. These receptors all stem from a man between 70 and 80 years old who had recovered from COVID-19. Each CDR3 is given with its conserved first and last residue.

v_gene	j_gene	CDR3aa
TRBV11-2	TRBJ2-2	CASTPVLSVGELFF
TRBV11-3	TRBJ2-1	CASSPGTSGPQFF
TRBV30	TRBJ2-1	CAWSGAGVLIYEQFF
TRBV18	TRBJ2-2	CASSQGSLNTGELFF
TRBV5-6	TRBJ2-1	CASSTYRDRHHNEQFF
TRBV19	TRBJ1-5	CASKAWTGGSQQPQHF
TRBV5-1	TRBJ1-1	CASSLDRELNTEAFF
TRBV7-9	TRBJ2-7	CASSFGLAGYEQYF
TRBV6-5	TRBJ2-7	CASTQRAQGAYEQYF
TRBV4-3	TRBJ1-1	CASSQGGQGNTEAFF
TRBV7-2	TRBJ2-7	CASSLRQGQYEQYF
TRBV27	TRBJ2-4	CASSSTQGAAKNIQYF
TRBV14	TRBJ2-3	CASSLGLVSTDTQYF
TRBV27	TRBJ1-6	CASSFGRGDSPLHF